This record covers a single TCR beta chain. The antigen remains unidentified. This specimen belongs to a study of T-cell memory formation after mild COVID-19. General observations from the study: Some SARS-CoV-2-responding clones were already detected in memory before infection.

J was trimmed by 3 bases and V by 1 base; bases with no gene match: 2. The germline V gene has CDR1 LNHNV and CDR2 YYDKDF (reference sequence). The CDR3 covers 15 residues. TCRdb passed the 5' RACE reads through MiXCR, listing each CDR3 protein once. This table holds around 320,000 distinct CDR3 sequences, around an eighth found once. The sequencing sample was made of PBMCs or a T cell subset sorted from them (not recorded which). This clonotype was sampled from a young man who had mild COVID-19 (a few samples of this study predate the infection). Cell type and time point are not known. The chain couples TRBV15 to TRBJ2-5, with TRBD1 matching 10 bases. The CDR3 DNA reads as TGTGCCACCAGCAGAGTGGACAGGGGGGAAGAGACCCAGTACTTC. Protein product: CATSRVDRGEETQYF.